These 18 T cell receptor beta chains came from one sample sequenced in a study of blood T cell repertoires in COVID-19. Data came from immunoSEQ multiplex PCR; TCRdb stores just in-frame clones and leaves some out. The sample shows approximately 350,000 clones, roughly 90% of them seen only once. Sequenced input: peripheral blood. All receptors come from a woman aged 55-75 years with COVID-19, enrolled during active disease.

The chain carries TRBV29-1 and TRBJ2-7; TRBD1 aligns across 8 bases. This CDR3 contains 13 residues. The V gene end was trimmed by 6 bases and the J gene end by 2 bases; junction bases not matched to a gene: 6. CDR1 is SQVTM and CDR2 is ANQGSEA in the germline V gene. In nucleotides, the CDR3 is TGCAGCGTGGCCCCGACAGGGGCCTACGAGCAGTACTTC. Translation gives CSVAPTGAYEQYF.

The J gene is TRBJ1-1, the V gene TRBV20-1; the D is unclear. V lost 8 bases to trimming and J lost 2 bases, with 9 bases between them. The CDR3 sequence is 11 residues long. The V gene's germline CDR1 is DFQATT and CDR2 SNEGSKA (reference sequence). The CDR3 DNA reads as TGCAGTCCCGCGGTTAACACTGAAGCTTTCTTT. It yields the protein CSPAVNTEAFF.

The V gene is TRBV18, the J gene TRBJ2-5; tentative D call: TRBD2 (5 bases). Germline CDR1 is KGHSH and CDR2 is LQKENI. The CDR3 runs to 14 residues. The V and J ends lost 5 bases and 1 base respectively, with 11 bases between them. The CDR3: CASSSLAAQETQYF. As DNA, the CDR3 is TGTGCCAGCTCATCGCTAGCAGCCCAAGAGACCCAGTACTTC.

This clone was picked up one time. A junction boundary mismatches the germline segment, possibly from a read error. The chain uses TRBV6-5 and TRBJ1-4, with TRBD1 identical over 10 bases. Germline V gene data show CDR1 as MNHEY and CDR2 as SVGAGI. CDR3 length: 12 amino acids. The CDR3 reads CASSDSTGTGVF. The DNA of the CDR3 is TGTGCCAGCAGTGACTCAACCGGGACAGGGGTTTTT.

The rearrangement uses TRBV18 and TRBJ1-2; TRBD1 is a possible D gene (5 bases). CDR3 size: 14 residues. Trimming took off 2 bases at V and 8 bases at J, with 15 bases between the two ends. Germline loops: CDR1 KGHSH, CDR2 LQKENI. CDR3 region: CASSPSGGEEGYTF. The CDR3 DNA sequence: TGTGCCAGCTCACCATCGGGAGGGGAAGAGGGCTACACCTTC. Drawing the rest from reference TRBV18 and TRBJ1-2, the complete variable domain is NAGVMQNPRHLVRRRGQEARLRCSPMKGHSHVYWYRQLPEEGLKFMVYLQKENIIDESGMPKERFSAEFPKEGPSILRIQQVVRGDSAAYFCASSPSGGEEGYTFGSGTRLTVV.

V gene TRBV27 combines with J gene TRBJ2-2; perhaps TRBD1 as D (6 bases). The CDR3 covers 20 residues. V was shortened by 0 bases and J by 5 bases, with 25 bases between the two germline ends. Germline lookup yields CDR1 MNHEY and CDR2 SMNVEV (reference sequence). The CDR3 DNA is TGTGCCAGCAGTTTATCGTTCTGGAGCAGGGGAAAGGCTGGGACCGGGGAGCTGTTTTTT. The encoded protein is CASSLSFWSRGKAGTGELFF.

The chain carries TRBV19 and TRBJ1-2; 7 bases line up with TRBD1. Germline lookup yields CDR1 LNHDA and CDR2 SQIVND (reference sequence). This CDR3 has 14 residues. J gave up 3 bases and V 4 bases, and 5 bases lay outside the gene matches. CDR3 sequence (DNA): TGTGCCAGTAGTACCGACAGGGCTCACTATGGCTACACCTTC. This gives the protein CASSTDRAHYGYTF. Full variable domain (missing parts from reference TRBV19 and TRBJ1-2): DGGITQSPKYLFRKEGQNVTLSCEQNLNHDAMYWYRQDPGQGLRLIYYSQIVNDFQKGDIAEGYSVSREKKESFPLTVTSAQKNPTAFYLCASSTDRAHYGYTFGSGTRLTVV.

The gene calls are TRBV4-3 and TRBJ1-2; D uncertain. Between the trimmed V and J ends, which lost 4 bases and 2 bases, there was a span of 17 bases. The CDR3 contains 16 residues. CDR1 and CDR2 from the germline V gene are LGHNA and YSLEER. The CDR3 bases are TGCGCCAGCAGCCCCGGAGACCAACAACGGAACTATGGCTACACCTTC. It codes for CASSPGDQQRNYGYTF.

As DNA, the CDR3 is TGTGCCAGCAGCCAATCAACAGTCACTGAAGCTTTCTTT. Amino acids: CASSQSTVTEAFF. J is TRBJ1-1 and V is TRBV16; D ambiguous. In germline, CDR1 is KGHSY, CDR2 FQNENV. This CDR3 has 13 residues. V was shortened by 0 bases and J by 4 bases, with 6 bases between the two germline ends.

The chain carries TRBV11-3 and TRBJ2-5, with a tentative D call TRBD1 (6 bases). With 2 bases removed from V and 4 bases from J, the gap between germline ends came to 11 bases. The CDR3 loop spans 14 amino acids. Germline CDR1 and CDR2: SGHNT and YENEEA. CDR3 in amino acids: CASSLPQGRETQYF. The CDR3 nucleotides read TGTGCCAGCAGCTTACCACAGGGCCGAGAGACCCAGTACTTC.

The chain recombines TRBV5-6 with TRBJ1-5; weak D call: TRBD1 (5 bases). Germline V gene lookup returns CDR1 SGHDT and CDR2 YYEEEE. Between the trimmed V and J ends, which lost 0 bases and 1 base, there was a span of 8 bases. The CDR3 length is 15 residues. In DNA, the CDR3 is TGTGCCAGCAGCTTGGGGGGCATGAGCAATCAGCCCCAGCATTTT. It yields the protein CASSLGGMSNQPQHF.

The chain carries TRBV14 and TRBJ1-2; no reliable D call. V lost 4 bases and J 7 bases, leaving 10 bases between the germline ends. This CDR3 contains 12 residues. Germline CDR1 is SGHDN and CDR2 is FVKESK. The CDR3: CASSLNGAGYTF. In DNA form, the CDR3 reads TGTGCCAGCAGCCTTAACGGAGCTGGCTACACCTTC.

This chain uses TRBV7-9 with TRBJ1-2; perhaps TRBD1 as D (6 bases). This CDR3 has 13 amino acids. Germline CDR1 and CDR2: SEHNR and FQNEAQ (reference sequence). V was pared by 1 base and J by 4 bases, with 7 bases between. The CDR3 nucleotides read TGTGCCAGCAGCTTAGGACAGGTCTATGGCTACACCTTC. It translates to CASSLGQVYGYTF. Full variable domain (remainder filled in from reference TRBV7-9 and TRBJ1-2): DTGVSQNPRHKITKRGQNVTFRCDPISEHNRLYWYRQTLGQGPEFLTYFQNEAQLEKSRLLSDRFSAERPKGSFSTLEIQRTEQGDSAMYLCASSLGQVYGYTFGSGTRLTVV.

The genes are TRBV7-2 and TRBJ2-1; D not certain. Germline loops: CDR1 SGHTA, CDR2 FQGNSA. The CDR3 runs 15 residues. Trimming removed 5 bases at V and 0 bases at J, with 11 bases between. The CDR3: CASSLLIGSYNEQFF. As DNA, the CDR3 is TGTGCCAGCAGCCTGTTGATCGGCTCCTACAATGAGCAGTTCTTC.

The chain employs TRBV7-3 and TRBJ1-1; unclear D gene. The CDR3 has 13 residues. CDR1 SGHTA and CDR2 FQGTGA come from the germline V gene. V was pared by 1 base and J by 7 bases, with 10 bases between. For the CDR3, the DNA is TGTGCCAGCAGCTTAAATCGGGAGAGTGAAGCTTTCTTT. Translation: CASSLNRESEAFF.

The J gene is TRBJ2-3, the V gene TRBV18; 9 bases are a match to TRBD1. The CDR3 sequence is 16 residues long. V dropped 2 bases and J dropped 4; count of bases not matched to a gene: 7. Germline CDR1 KGHSH, CDR2 LQKENI. The CDR3 region is CASSPGTGLGADTQYF. CDR3 nucleotide sequence: TGTGCCAGCTCACCAGGGACAGGGCTTGGAGCAGATACGCAGTATTTT.

This sequence joins TRBV29-1 and TRBJ1-2; D uncertain. The CDR3 extends over 12 amino acids. Germline values: CDR1 SQVTM, CDR2 ANQGSEA. Deletions cut 7 bases from V and 1 base from J, with 10 bases between. The CDR3 DNA follows: TGCAGCGGATCGGGATTTAACTATGGCTACACCTTC. It yields the protein CSGSGFNYGYTF.

V and J are TRBV3-1 (or the pseudogene TRBV3-2) and TRBJ1-2; a possible D gene is TRBD1 (6 bases). Germline V lookup: CDR1 LGHDT, CDR2 YNNKEL (reference sequence). This CDR3 is built from 15 residues. The V end lost 0 bases, the J end lost 6 bases, and 14 bases lay between the germline ends. DNA of the CDR3: TGTGCCAGCAGCCAAGATAACCAGGGGTGGAATGGCTACACCTTC. Protein product: CASSQDNQGWNGYTF.